These T cell receptor beta chains were read from a single sample in a study of shared T cell receptors in the human thymus. Profiled with immunoSEQ multiplex PCR; TCRdb holds only in-frame clones, not every one. The sample gives hundreds of thousands of clones, 88% of which show up once; around 0.0099% is in the top ten. This sample was shared with a second study, whose subject was human thymus T cells.

Sequenced sample: thymocytes. Receptors originate from a boy under two years old with a congenital heart defect. Both conserved end residues are part of each CDR3.

j_call	v_call	cdr3_aa
TRBJ2-3	TRBV29-1	CSVECGRGTSGTDTQYF
TRBJ1-2	TRBV29-1	CSVSRTGRSRVYGYTF
-	TRBV7-8	CASRSRRDGAGEQYF
TRBJ2-4	TRBV5-6	CASSPGTGGEEYF
TRBJ2-5	TRBV4-3	CASSQDMSVDRGTQYF
TRBJ2-1	TRBV20-1	CSASNDGLKIF
TRBJ1-1	TRBV6-1	CASSDLKRTGGLNTEAFF
TRBJ2-7	TRBV6-5	CASSPGGGPPYEQYF
TRBJ2-2	TRBV27	CASSETSGKGWTGELFF
TRBJ2-2	TRBV6-5	CASSYRANTGELFF
TRBJ2-3	TRBV11-2	CASSQGTSGRATDTQYF
TRBJ2-5	TRBV9	CASSPDAASGRGETQYF
TRBJ2-1	TRBV18	CASATSLTEQFF
TRBJ2-1	TRBV4-1	CASSQEGLAGGYNEQFF
TRBJ2-7	TRBV20-1	CSARDSYEQYF
TRBJ2-7	TRBV13	CASSSGQGAHEQYF
TRBJ2-3	TRBV4-3	CASSPNSGRAPGERTDTQYF
TRBJ1-5	TRBV11-3	CASGPLGHRQPQHF
TRBJ2-3	TRBV5-1	CASRPLAGCTDTQYF
TRBJ1-4	TRBV5-8	CASSHPTGGDNEKLFF
TRBJ2-7	TRBV19	CASSSETGVSYEQYF
TRBJ2-1	TRBV28	CASNTQKREEGYEQFF
TRBJ2-7	TRBV5-1	CASSPDRSTYEQYF
TRBJ2-2	TRBV4-3	CASSQDKGSGEFSGELFF
TRBJ2-1	TRBV5-1	CASSLRGLAGPGSYNEQFF
TRBJ2-7	TRBV5-4	CASSLVGAADSYEQYF
TRBJ2-3	TRBV28	CASSLLADTQYF
TRBJ2-3	TRBV5-1	CASSLGGSGRPDTQYF
TRBJ1-1	TRBV27	CASFRRGNILNTEAFF
TRBJ1-1	TRBV11-2	CASSRDRDSNTEAFF
TRBJ2-1	TRBV5-6	CASSLTSGNHNEQFF
TRBJ2-2	TRBV5-4	CASSKEVHGGELFF
TRBJ1-4	TRBV6-7	CASSSGVKEKLFF
TRBJ2-5	TRBV14	CASSQDWLAGASETQYF
TRBJ2-7	TRBV7-2	CASSLGRGHKETGYEQYF